The 14 T cell receptor beta chains presented below share a single source sample, sequenced in a study of sequential checkpoint blockade in melanoma. Data came from immunoSEQ multiplex PCR; TCRdb stores just in-frame clones and leaves some out. The sample includes about 12,000 clones, about 65% seen only once; the top ten take 22%. Treatment defined: randomized to nivolumab then ipilimumab (arm A) or the reverse (arm B). The sample consisted of CD8+ T cells sorted from blood (inferred from file names), taken from a patient given nivolumab and ipilimumab in sequence. These receptors all come from a human donor with melanoma.

The rearrangement joins TRBV7-2 to TRBJ1-5, with 8 positions matching TRBD1. CDR3 length: 15 residues. Unmatched junction bases numbered 3, after V lost 4 bases and J lost 1 base. Per the germline V gene, CDR1 is SGHTA and CDR2 is FQGNSA. The CDR3 is CASSSYRGSNQPQHF. CDR3 in DNA: TGTGCCAGCAGCTCTTACAGGGGGAGCAATCAGCCCCAGCATTTT.

CDR3 bases: TGTGCCAGCAGTTTATACAGGGGTAACACTGAAGCTTTCTTT. Protein product: CASSLYRGNTEAFF. The chain has TRBV27 and TRBJ1-1; 7 bases map to TRBD1. Germline V lookup: CDR1 MNHEY, CDR2 SMNVEV (reference sequence). CDR3 length equals 14 residues. Losses at the gene ends were 1 base for V and 2 bases for J; bases not matched to a gene: 1.

The chain carries TRBV27 and TRBJ1-6; D possibly corresponds to TRBD1 (6 bases). V was shortened by 8 bases and J by 6 bases, with 11 bases between the two germline ends. Germline-derived CDR1 and CDR2 are MNHEY and SMNVEV (reference sequence). This CDR3 comprises 13 residues. CDR3 coding DNA: TGTGCCAGCTTGGGGGCAGGTAATTCACCCCTCCACTTT. The encoded protein is CASLGAGNSPLHF.

The V and J genes are TRBV9 and TRBJ2-2; 7 bases match TRBD1. This CDR3 is 20 amino acids long. V gave up 5 bases and J gave up 1 base; unmatched junction bases: 20. Germline assignment: CDR1 SGDLS and CDR2 YYNGEE. The CDR3 bases are TGTGCCAGCAGTGACCACGGTTCTCGACAGGGCGGTGGGAACACCGGGGAGCTGTTTTTT. Protein sequence: CASSDHGSRQGGGNTGELFF. Looking up the rest from reference TRBV9 and TRBJ2-2 gives the full variable domain: DSGVTQTPKHLITATGQRVTLRCSPRSGDLSVYWYQQSLDQGLQFLIQYYNGEERAKGNILERFSAQQFPDLHSELNLSSLELGDSALYFCASSDHGSRQGGGNTGELFFGEGSRLTVL.

In its sample, this clone was seen a few times. The chain uses TRBV19 and TRBJ1-3, with 9 bases lining up with TRBD1. The ends lost 7 bases at V and 5 bases at J; junction bases unmatched: 6. The CDR3 runs 14 residues. Germline V gives CDR1 LNHDA, CDR2 SQIVND (reference sequence). DNA of the CDR3: TGTGCCAGTAAAGTCGGACAGGGGAGAAACACCATATATTTT. Its protein is CASKVGQGRNTIYF. Full variable domain (outside the CDR3, taken from reference TRBV19 and TRBJ1-3): DGGITQSPKYLFRKEGQNVTLSCEQNLNHDAMYWYRQDPGQGLRLIYYSQIVNDFQKGDIAEGYSVSREKKESFPLTVTSAQKNPTAFYLCASKVGQGRNTIYFGEGSWLTVV.

The chain is built from TRBV27 and TRBJ1-1, with TRBD1 matching 8 bases. CDR1 and CDR2 (germline): MNHEY, SMNVEV (reference sequence). This CDR3 has 15 residues. The junction had 7 bases not matched to a gene; V was cut back by 2 bases and J by 5 bases. CDR3 bases: TGTGCCAGCAGTTTAGGACAGGGTCTTGGGACTGAAGCTTTCTTT. Translation: CASSLGQGLGTEAFF.

This sequence joins TRBV19 and TRBJ2-1; D may be TRBD2 (5 bases). Deletions cut 5 bases from V and 6 bases from J, with 14 bases between. Looked up from germline, CDR1 is LNHDA and CDR2 is SQIVND (reference sequence). The CDR3 contains 14 residues. The CDR3: CASSGLYRGNEQFF. CDR3 nucleotide sequence: TGTGCCAGTAGTGGACTCTACCGGGGCAATGAGCAGTTCTTC.

The chain is built from TRBV5-6 and TRBJ2-7; 9 bases are a match to TRBD2. CDR1 is SGHDT, CDR2 YYEEEE, per germline. The CDR3 extends over 15 amino acids. V lost 4 bases and J lost 0; bases outside the gene matches: 5. The CDR3 bases are TGTGCCAGCAGCCTAGCGGGACAGAGCTCCTACGAGCAGTACTTC. It specifies CASSLAGQSSYEQYF.

This clone was counted between two and nine times. The chain carries TRBV6-5 and TRBJ2-2, with a tentative D call TRBD1 (5 bases). The CDR3 loop spans 15 amino acids. Trimming removed 0 bases from V and 7 bases from J, with 12 bases in between. CDR1 is MNHEY, CDR2 SVGAGI, per germline. CDR3: CASSYSGQGGGELFF. The DNA of the CDR3 is TGTGCCAGCAGTTACTCGGGGCAGGGCGGCGGGGAGCTGTTTTTT.

This CDR3 reads CASSAGQGKGTEAFF. The CDR3 DNA reads TGTGCCAGCAGCGCCGGACAGGGGAAGGGCACTGAAGCTTTCTTT. The V call is TRBV9, the J call TRBJ1-1; 9 bases line up with TRBD1. V was clipped by 3 bases and J by 4 bases; unmatched bases: 7. The CDR3 is 15 amino acids. Per the germline V gene, CDR1 is SGDLS and CDR2 is YYNGEE. Filled out from reference TRBV9 and TRBJ1-1, the complete variable domain reads DSGVTQTPKHLITATGQRVTLRCSPRSGDLSVYWYQQSLDQGLQFLIQYYNGEERAKGNILERFSAQQFPDLHSELNLSSLELGDSALYFCASSAGQGKGTEAFFGQGTRLTVV.

The chain carries TRBV5-1 and TRBJ2-6; 7 bases are a match to TRBD1. CDR1 is SGHRS and CDR2 is YFSETQ in the germline V gene. V trimming: 4 bases; J trimming: 2 bases; junction bases outside the gene matches: 3. The CDR3 spans 15 residues. The CDR3 region is CASSVDRTGANVLTF. CDR3 sequence (DNA): TGCGCCAGCAGCGTGGACAGGACTGGGGCCAACGTCCTGACTTTC.

This clone has just a few counts. This chain's CDR3 is CASREGQAYEQYF. In nucleotides, the CDR3 is TGTGCCAGCAGGGAGGGGCAGGCATACGAGCAGTACTTC. V gene TRBV2 combines with J gene TRBJ2-7, with a tentative D call TRBD2 (6 bases). The germline gives CDR1 SNHLY, CDR2 FYNNEI. Trimming cost V 6 bases and J 4 bases, with 13 bases left between them. The CDR3 spans 13 residues.

This clone turned up a few times. J is TRBJ2-5 and V is TRBV9; 9 positions agree with TRBD1. The CDR3 covers 17 residues. With V trimmed by 4 bases and J by 5 bases, 15 bases remained unmatched. The germline CDR1 and CDR2 sequences are SGDLS and YYNGEE. CDR3: CASSTRPGQGITETQYF. CDR3 in DNA: TGTGCCAGCAGCACACGGCCGGGACAGGGAATAACGGAGACCCAGTACTTC.

A note on this clone: A far larger clone is just one base off, so this is likely a read error. Other nucleotide sequences from this sample produce the same CDR3. Here the CDR3 reads CASRARGGVSGANVLTF. CDR3 sequence (DNA): TGTGCCAGCAGGGCTCGGGGGGGGGTCTCTGGGGCCAACGTCCTGACTTTC. The V and J genes are TRBV13 and TRBJ2-6; TRBD2 matches 8 bases. The CDR3 covers 17 residues. Germline V gene sequence: CDR1 PRHDT, CDR2 FYEKMQ (reference sequence). V lost 6 bases and J lost 0; bases outside the gene matches: 7.